This TCR beta chain was sequenced in a study of T cell responses to AZD1222 COVID-19 vaccine. With regard to this clone: Its specificity is not known.

General observations from the study: Donor demographics were predominantly white British with a female majority; clonal diversity may be underestimated. Only six AZD1222 recipients tested seropositive at baseline.

V gave up 2 bases and J gave up 5 bases; unmatched junction bases: 8. The CDR3 loop spans 15 amino acids. Germline CDR1 SGHTA, CDR2 FQGNSA. Libraries were prepared by immunoSEQ multiplex PCR; TCRdb keeps only in-frame clonotypes and omits some of them. In the table there are about 59,000 clones, 80% to 90% of which are singletons. The clonotype originates from an adult who received the AZD1222 COVID-19 vaccine. The chain is built from TRBV7-2 and TRBJ2-5; 7 bases map to TRBD2. Sequenced here: peripheral blood, sampled 28 days after the second AZD1222 dose. The CDR3 bases are TGTGCCAGCAGCTTAAGAGGGAGGGGCAAGGAGACCCAGTACTTC. It yields the protein CASSLRGRGKETQYF.